This passage covers 27 T cell receptor beta chains from one sample sequenced in a study of PD-L1 blockade in urothelial cancer. Generated by immunoSEQ multiplex PCR, the TCRdb table keeps only in-frame clones and is missing some. The data hold approximately 71,000 clones, with roughly nine tenths observed a single time. The source material was PBMCs, sampled around atezolizumab (anti-PD-L1) treatment. The receptors were gathered from a man aged 60 to 69 with urothelial cancer.

This clone has a single count. The chain couples TRBV7-2 to TRBJ2-5, with 8 bases identical to TRBD1. Trimming removed 5 bases from V and 10 bases from J; junction bases left unmatched: 15. CDR1 is SGHTA, CDR2 FQGNSA, per germline. The CDR3 covers 15 residues. CDR3 residues: CASSSRAGTGEVQYF. The CDR3 bases are TGTGCCAGCAGCAGTCGCGCCGGGACAGGCGAAGTCCAGTACTTC.

This chain connects TRBV19 to TRBJ2-3, with D perhaps matching TRBD2 (5 bases). The germline V gene encodes CDR1 LNHDA and CDR2 SQIVND (reference sequence). CDR3 size: 14 residues. The ends were cut back, 0 bases at V and 5 bases at J, with 9 bases in the middle. Here the CDR3 reads CASSIERVQDTQYF. In nucleotides, the CDR3 is TGTGCCAGTAGTATAGAGAGGGTACAAGATACGCAGTATTTT.

V gene TRBV10-1 combines with J gene TRBJ1-4; D possibly corresponds to TRBD1 (5 bases). The CDR3 loop spans 14 amino acids. Trimming left V 5 bases short and J 7 bases short, with 14 bases between. Germline values: CDR1 WNHNN, CDR2 SYGVQD (reference sequence). The CDR3: CASSSSQGGEKLFF. The CDR3, as DNA: TGCGCCAGCAGTTCATCCCAGGGCGGTGAAAAACTGTTTTTT.

The rearrangement uses TRBV7-2 and TRBJ2-1; TRBD2 aligns across 14 bases. This CDR3 is 17 amino acids long. V lost 1 base to trimming and J lost 6 bases; unmatched junction nucleotides: 5. CDR1 and CDR2 (germline): SGHTA, FQGNSA. The CDR3 nucleotides read TGTGCCAGCAGCTTAGTTGCAGGACTAGCGGGGGGCAATGAGCAGTTCTTC. It translates to CASSLVAGLAGGNEQFF. The variable domain in full, with the rest retrieved from reference TRBV7-2 and TRBJ2-1, is GAGVSQSPSNKVTEKGKDVELRCDPISGHTALYWYRQSLGQGLEFLIYFQGNSAPDKSGLPSDRFSAERTGGSVSTLTIQRTQQEDSAVYLCASSLVAGLAGGNEQFFGPGTRLTVL.

V usage is TRBV7-9 and J usage is TRBJ2-7; 9 bases align to TRBD2. Per the germline V gene, CDR1 is SEHNR and CDR2 is FQNEAQ (reference sequence). J gave up 3 bases and V 4 bases, and 7 bases lay outside the gene matches. This CDR3 comprises 15 residues. CDR3 sequence (DNA): TGTGCCAGCAGCTCCGGGGCGGGAGGGTTCTACGAGCAGTACTTC. Encoded protein: CASSSGAGGFYEQYF.

The CDR3 region is CASSPNGAGGVDTQYF. As DNA, the CDR3 is TGTGCCAGCAGCCCCAATGGCGCGGGGGGGGTAGATACGCAGTATTTT. The V call is TRBV7-3, the J call TRBJ2-3; TRBD2 agrees at 9 bases. This CDR3 has 16 residues. The V and J ends lost 5 bases and 5 bases, in that order; junction bases with no gene match: 11. Looked up from germline, CDR1 is SGHTA and CDR2 is FQGTGA.

V usage is TRBV30 and J usage is TRBJ2-7; D may be TRBD2 (5 bases). The germline CDR1 and CDR2 sequences are GTSNPN and SVGIG (reference sequence). CDR3 length equals 13 residues. V was shortened by 4 bases and J by 2 bases, with 12 bases between the two germline ends. For the CDR3, the DNA is TGTGCCTGGACCGAGGGCAGAGCCTACGAGCAGTACTTC. This sequence encodes CAWTEGRAYEQYF. The complete variable domain, with remaining parts taken from reference TRBV30 and TRBJ2-7, reads SQTIHQWPATLVQPVGSPLSLECTVEGTSNPNLYWYRQAAGRGLQLLFYSVGIGQISSEVPQNLSASRPQDRQFILSSKKLLLSDSGFYLCAWTEGRAYEQYFGPGTRLTVT.

The V and J genes are TRBV7-9 and TRBJ2-2, with D tentatively TRBD1 (5 bases). The CDR3 totals 19 residues. Germline V gene data show CDR1 as SEHNR and CDR2 as FQNEAQ (reference sequence). V was shortened by 0 bases and J by 0 bases, with 17 bases between the two germline ends. As DNA, the CDR3 is TGTGCCAGCAGCTTAGCGGAGTTAAAGACAGTTGCGAACACCGGGGAGCTGTTTTTT. It specifies CASSLAELKTVANTGELFF.

The chain is built from TRBV18 and TRBJ2-7; 9 positions agree with TRBD1. CDR1 and CDR2 from the germline V gene are KGHSH and LQKENI. CDR3 size: 16 residues. Losses at the gene ends were 3 bases for V and 7 bases for J; bases not matched to a gene: 13. The CDR3 DNA reads as TGTGCCAGCTCACCGAAGCCGGGACAGGGTACGGAAGAGCAGTACTTC. Protein: CASSPKPGQGTEEQYF.

V gene TRBV11-3 combines with J gene TRBJ2-2; D might be TRBD1 (5 bases). CDR3 length: 14 amino acids. Germline CDR1 reads SGHNT; CDR2 reads YENEEA. V was clipped by 6 bases and J by 2 bases, with 10 bases between them. The CDR3 DNA follows: TGTGCCAGCAGACATGACAGAAACACCGGGGAGCTGTTTTTT. Translating it yields CASRHDRNTGELFF.

The chain recombines TRBV27 with TRBJ1-6, with TRBD1 matching over 8 bases. The ends lost 8 bases at V and 9 bases at J; junction bases unmatched: 12. Germline V gene data show CDR1 as MNHEY and CDR2 as SMNVEV (reference sequence). CDR3 size: 15 residues. The CDR3 DNA is TGTGCCAGCGCTGCCGCAGGGGGCATCGGTTCACCCCTCCACTTT. Encoded protein: CASAAAGGIGSPLHF.

The rearrangement links TRBV6-1 to TRBJ2-1; no definite D call. The V and J ends lost 6 bases and 0 bases respectively, with 9 bases between them. The CDR3 spans 14 residues. Per germline, CDR1 MNHNS and CDR2 SASEGT. CDR3: CASREPSSYNEQFF. DNA for the CDR3: TGTGCCAGCAGAGAGCCGAGCTCCTACAATGAGCAGTTCTTC.

In DNA form, the CDR3 reads TGTGCCAGCAGCTTGACTAGCGGGGCGTACAATGAGCAGTTCTTC. It encodes CASSLTSGAYNEQFF. The rearrangement uses TRBV5-6 and TRBJ2-1; 10 bases align to TRBD2. Germline values: CDR1 SGHDT, CDR2 YYEEEE. V lost 1 base and J lost 4; bases outside the gene matches: 2. CDR3 length: 15 residues. Using reference TRBV5-6 and TRBJ2-1 for the parts outside the CDR3, the full variable domain is DAGVTQSPTHLIKTRGQQVTLRCSPKSGHDTVSWYQQALGQGPQFIFQYYEEEERQRGNFPDRFSGHQFPNYSSELNVNALLLGDSALYLCASSLTSGAYNEQFFGPGTRLTVL.

This clone was recorded a few times. The CDR3 sequence: CASSLGQTYEQYF. CDR3 bases: TGTGCCAGCTCGCTGGGACAGACCTACGAGCAGTACTTC. This rearrangement joins TRBV18 to TRBJ2-7; 7 bases align to TRBD1. V gave up 6 bases and J gave up 2 bases; unmatched junction bases: 4. CDR1 and CDR2 (germline): KGHSH, LQKENI. The CDR3 is 13 amino acids.

The chain employs TRBV18 and TRBJ2-1, with 9 bases aligning to TRBD1. Germline CDR1 reads KGHSH; CDR2 reads LQKENI. The CDR3 loop spans 15 amino acids. J was trimmed by 4 bases and V by 3 bases; bases with no gene match: 4. The CDR3 nucleotides read TGTGCCAGCTCACCCGGACAGGGGCTATACAATGAGCAGTTCTTC. This sequence encodes CASSPGQGLYNEQFF. The full variable domain, with the rest looked up from reference TRBV18 and TRBJ2-1, is NAGVMQNPRHLVRRRGQEARLRCSPMKGHSHVYWYRQLPEEGLKFMVYLQKENIIDESGMPKERFSAEFPKEGPSILRIQQVVRGDSAAYFCASSPGQGLYNEQFFGPGTRLTVL.

The chain combines TRBV10-3 with TRBJ2-3, with 9 positions matching TRBD2. Germline V gives CDR1 ENHRY, CDR2 SYGVKD. The junction had 5 bases not matched to a gene; V was cut back by 4 bases and J by 3 bases. This CDR3 has 15 amino acids. The CDR3 DNA reads TGTGCCATCAGTGGGGGACTAGCCATAACAGATACGCAGTATTTT. Residues: CAISGGLAITDTQYF.

The count of this clone is one. The chain carries TRBV5-1 and TRBJ1-1, with 10 bases matching TRBD1. The CDR3 consists of 15 residues. Germline CDR1 is SGHRS and CDR2 is YFSETQ. V was pared by 6 bases and J by 0 bases, with 5 bases of the junction left unmatched. CDR3 DNA sequence: TGCGCCAGCACCCGGGGGACAGGGGTGAACACTGAAGCTTTCTTT. The encoded protein is CASTRGTGVNTEAFF.

This clone was seen more than once but under ten times. This chain joins TRBV4-1 and TRBJ2-7; TRBD2 agrees at 13 bases. V shed 3 bases and J 2 bases; nucleotides not matched to a gene: 4. The germline CDR1 and CDR2 sequences are MGHRA and YSYEKL. CDR3 length: 16 amino acids. CDR3 in amino acids: CASSHPTSGGAYEQYF. The CDR3 coding sequence is TGCGCCAGCAGCCATCCCACTAGCGGGGGGGCCTACGAGCAGTACTTC.

CDR3 protein: CASRTGGSGANVLTF. The DNA of the CDR3 is TGTGCCAGTAGGACAGGGGGCTCTGGGGCCAACGTCCTGACTTTC. The gene calls are TRBV19 and TRBJ2-6, with 9 bases that match TRBD1. V lost 6 bases to trimming and J lost 0 bases; unmatched junction nucleotides: 0. The germline gives CDR1 LNHDA, CDR2 SQIVND (reference sequence). This CDR3 contains 15 residues.

The chain employs TRBV10-3 and TRBJ2-1; TRBD2 aligns across 13 bases. V gave up 4 bases and J gave up 6 bases; unmatched junction bases: 6. From germline, CDR1 is ENHRY and CDR2 SYGVKD. This CDR3 is 16 amino acids long. This CDR3 reads CAISGTSGGLINEQFF. The CDR3 DNA is TGTGCCATCAGTGGGACTAGCGGGGGATTGATCAATGAGCAGTTCTTC.

This chain uses TRBV5-4 with TRBJ1-1; tentatively, D is TRBD1 (5 bases). The V end lost 4 bases, the J end lost 0 bases, and 19 bases lay between the germline ends. CDR1 SGHNT and CDR2 YYREEE come from the germline V gene (reference sequence). CDR3 length: 17 amino acids. CDR3 amino acids: CASSPGGTGLMNTEAFF. Written as DNA, the CDR3 is TGTGCCAGCAGCCCGGGGGGGACCGGGCTGATGAACACTGAAGCTTTCTTT.

This clone was detected only once. For the CDR3, the DNA is TGTGCCAGCGGACAGGGGATCTACAATGAGCAGTTCTTC. It is translated as CASGQGIYNEQFF. The V gene is TRBV7-6, the J gene TRBJ2-1, with 9 bases identical to TRBD1. CDR1 and CDR2 (germline): SGHVS, FNYEAQ. The V and J ends lost 8 bases and 3 bases, in that order; junction bases with no gene match: 2. The CDR3 covers 13 residues.

The rearrangement links TRBV19 to TRBJ2-3; 10 bases are a match to TRBD1. V shed 6 bases and J 5 bases; nucleotides not matched to a gene: 14. This CDR3 contains 17 residues. Germline V gives CDR1 LNHDA, CDR2 SQIVND (reference sequence). The CDR3 nucleotides are TGTGCCAGTAGCCCGCGACTGGGACAGGGGCTAGGAGATACGCAGTATTTT. This translates into CASSPRLGQGLGDTQYF.

The chain links TRBV4-2 to TRBJ2-1, with 8 bases fitting TRBD1. Trimming took 0 bases from V and 4 from J; bases not matched to a gene: 5. The CDR3 runs to 16 residues. Germline V gene lookup returns CDR1 LGHNA and CDR2 YNFKEQ. CDR3: CASSQDLGQAYNEQFF. Written as DNA, the CDR3 is TGTGCCAGCAGCCAAGATTTGGGACAGGCATACAATGAGCAGTTCTTC.

The V call is TRBV19, the J call TRBJ2-2; maybe TRBD1 (5 bases). The CDR3 is 14 amino acids. The germline V gene has CDR1 LNHDA and CDR2 SQIVND (reference sequence). Trimming shortened V by 2 bases and J by 5 bases, and 9 bases separated the two germline ends. DNA of the CDR3: TGTGCCAGTAGTATACGAGCAGGGACCGGGGAGCTGTTTTTT. It yields the protein CASSIRAGTGELFF.

J is TRBJ1-2 and V is TRBV5-1, with 7 bases identical to TRBD1. Trimming at V came to 0 bases and at J to 8 bases, leaving 1 base not matched to a gene. The length of the CDR3 is 12 residues. CDR1 is SGHRS, CDR2 YFSETQ, per germline. CDR3 DNA: TGCGCCAGCAGCTTGGACAGGGGCGGCTACACCTTC. Translation gives CASSLDRGGYTF. The whole variable domain, filled in from reference TRBV5-1 and TRBJ1-2, reads KAGVTQTPRYLIKTRGQQVTLSCSPISGHRSVSWYQQTPGQGLQFLFEYFSETQRNKGNFPGRFSGRQFSNSRSEMNVSTLELGDSALYLCASSLDRGGYTFGSGTRLTVV.

The genes are TRBV6-1 and TRBJ1-1; the D is unclear. V gave up 3 bases and J gave up 4 bases, with 15 bases separating them. This CDR3 has 15 residues. Germline assignment: CDR1 MNHNS and CDR2 SASEGT. CDR3 nucleotides: TGTGCCAGCAGTGATATTTTCGGTTCCCCCACTGAAGCTTTCTTT. This gives the protein CASSDIFGSPTEAFF.